This record covers a single TCR beta chain. The target antigen is unknown. This CDR3 has 15 amino acids. CDR1 is MNHEY and CDR2 is SVGAGI in the germline V gene. V was pared by 0 bases and J by 3 bases, with 12 bases between. This entry belongs to a study of cytomegalovirus exposure and HLA in healthy donors. Findings and limits, study-wide: Later analysis placed DRB1 highest and HLA-C lowest in TCR association rates, which differed by HLA locus. Several of the most significant clusters appeared linked to common viral pathogens, based on a later analysis. Earlier results showed most TCR beta V segments being productive about 87% or about 30% of the time.

In the PCR, 60 Vbeta and 13 Jbeta primers were used. Assay used: immunoSEQ multiplex PCR; TCRdb lists only in-frame clones, some missing. This table holds about 140,000 clones, approximately 80% found once. The TCR was taken from a man aged 30 to 39 in good health and CMV-seronegative. The material sequenced was PBMCs. The chain recombines TRBV6-5 with TRBJ2-7; D may be TRBD1 (6 bases). CDR3 sequence reads: CASSYSSGQGYEQYF. CDR3 DNA: TGTGCCAGCAGTTACTCATCGGGACAAGGCTACGAGCAGTACTTC.